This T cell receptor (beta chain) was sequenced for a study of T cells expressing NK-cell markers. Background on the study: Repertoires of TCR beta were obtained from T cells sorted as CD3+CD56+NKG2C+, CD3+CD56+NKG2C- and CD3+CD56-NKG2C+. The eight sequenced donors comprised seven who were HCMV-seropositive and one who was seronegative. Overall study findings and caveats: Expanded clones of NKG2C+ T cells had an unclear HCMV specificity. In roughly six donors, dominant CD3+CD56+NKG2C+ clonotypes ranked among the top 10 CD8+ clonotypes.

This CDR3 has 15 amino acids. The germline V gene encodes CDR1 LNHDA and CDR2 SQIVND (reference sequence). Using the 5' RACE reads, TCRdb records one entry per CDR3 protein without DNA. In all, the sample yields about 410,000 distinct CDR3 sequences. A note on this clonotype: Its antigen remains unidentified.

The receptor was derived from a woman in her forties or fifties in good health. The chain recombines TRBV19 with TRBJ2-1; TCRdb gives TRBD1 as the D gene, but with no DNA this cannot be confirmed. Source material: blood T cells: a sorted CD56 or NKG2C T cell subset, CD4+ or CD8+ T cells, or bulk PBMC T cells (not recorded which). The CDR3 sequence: CASSATPGQYNEQFF.